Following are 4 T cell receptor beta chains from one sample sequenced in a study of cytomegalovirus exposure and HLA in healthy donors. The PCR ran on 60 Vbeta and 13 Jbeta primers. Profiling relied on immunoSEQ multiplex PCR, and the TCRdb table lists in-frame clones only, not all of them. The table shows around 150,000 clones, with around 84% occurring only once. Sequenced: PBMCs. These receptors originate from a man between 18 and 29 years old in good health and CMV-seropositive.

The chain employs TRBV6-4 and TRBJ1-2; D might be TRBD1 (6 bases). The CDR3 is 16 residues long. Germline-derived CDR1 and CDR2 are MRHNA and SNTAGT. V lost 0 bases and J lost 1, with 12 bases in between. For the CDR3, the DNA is TGTGCCAGCAGTGACTCGAAGGACAGCAATAACTATGGCTACACCTTC. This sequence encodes CASSDSKDSNNYGYTF.

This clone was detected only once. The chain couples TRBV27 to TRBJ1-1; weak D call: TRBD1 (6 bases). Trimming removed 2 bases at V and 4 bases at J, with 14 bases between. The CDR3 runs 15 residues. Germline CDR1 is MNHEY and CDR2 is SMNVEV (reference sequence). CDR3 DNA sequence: TGTGCCAGCAGTTTAAGACAGGCCGGGACCACTGAAGCTTTCTTT. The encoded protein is CASSLRQAGTTEAFF.

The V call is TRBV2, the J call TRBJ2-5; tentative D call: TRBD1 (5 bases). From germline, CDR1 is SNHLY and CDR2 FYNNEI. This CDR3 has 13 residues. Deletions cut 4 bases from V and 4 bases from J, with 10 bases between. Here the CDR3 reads CASSGGPGETQYF. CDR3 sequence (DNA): TGTGCCAGCAGTGGGGGCCCGGGAGAGACCCAGTACTTC.

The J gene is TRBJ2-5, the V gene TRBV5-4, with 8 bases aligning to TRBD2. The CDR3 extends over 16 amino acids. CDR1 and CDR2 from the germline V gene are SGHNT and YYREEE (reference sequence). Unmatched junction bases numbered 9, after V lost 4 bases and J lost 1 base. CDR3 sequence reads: CASSDLRGGLQETQYF. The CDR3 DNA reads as TGTGCCAGCAGCGACCTCCGGGGGGGACTCCAAGAGACCCAGTACTTC.